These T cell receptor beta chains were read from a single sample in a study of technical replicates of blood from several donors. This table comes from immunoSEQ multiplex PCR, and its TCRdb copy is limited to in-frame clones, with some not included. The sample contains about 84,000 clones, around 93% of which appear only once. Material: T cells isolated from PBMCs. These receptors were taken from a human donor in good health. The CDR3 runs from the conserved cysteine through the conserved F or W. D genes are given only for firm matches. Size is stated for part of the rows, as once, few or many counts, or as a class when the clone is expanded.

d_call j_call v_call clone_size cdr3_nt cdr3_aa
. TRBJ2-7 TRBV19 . TGTGCCAGTAGTGCTCGTTCCGGGACATACGAGCAGTACTTC CASSARSGTYEQYF
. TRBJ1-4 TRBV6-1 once TGTGCCAGCAGTCTCCCGGTCACAACTAATGAAAAACTGTTTTTT CASSLPVTTNEKLFF
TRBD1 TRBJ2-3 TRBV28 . TGTGCCAGCAGTCAGCCTTTGGGACAGCCCACAGATACGCAGTATTTT CASSQPLGQPTDTQYF
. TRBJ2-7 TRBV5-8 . TGTGCCAGCAGCTTGGCCGGGGTCACGGACGAGCAGTACTTC CASSLAGVTDEQYF
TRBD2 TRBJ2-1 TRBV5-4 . TGTGCCAGCAGCTCACTAGCGGGGGGGCTCTACAATGAGCAGTTCTTC CASSSLAGGLYNEQFF
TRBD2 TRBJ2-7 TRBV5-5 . TGTGCCAGCAGCTTGGTAGCGGGAGTTATCTACGAGCAGTACTTC CASSLVAGVIYEQYF
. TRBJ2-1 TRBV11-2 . TGTGCCAGCAGTAGTGCAGGGGCCCCCTACAATGAGCAGTTCTTC CASSSAGAPYNEQFF
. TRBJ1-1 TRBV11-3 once . CASSFLWPLDTEAFF
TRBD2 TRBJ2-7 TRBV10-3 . TGTGCCATCAGTACCTCCACTGGACTAGCGGGAGGGTACGAGCAGTACTTC CAISTSTGLAGGYEQYF
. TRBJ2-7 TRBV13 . TGTGCCAGCAGCTCTTACAGGGGTGGGGGGAGGTACGAGCAGTACTTC CASSSYRGGGRYEQYF
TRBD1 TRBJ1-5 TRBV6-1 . TGTGCCAGCAGTAGACAGGGGATCCAGCCCCAGCATTTT CASSRQGIQPQHF
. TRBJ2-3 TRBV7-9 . TGTGCCAGCAGCATAAGACAGCACACAGATACGCAGTATTTT CASSIRQHTDTQYF
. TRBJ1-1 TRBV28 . TGTGCCAGCAGTTTAAGAGGCTTGAACACTGAAGCTTTCTTT CASSLRGLNTEAFF
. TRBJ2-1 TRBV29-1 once TGCAGCGTTGTACCATTTGGGAGTTACAATGAGCAGTTCTTC CSVVPFGSYNEQFF
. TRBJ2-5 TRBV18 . TGTGCCAGCTCACCAGGGTCTCGCCAGGGTGCGGCCCAGTACTTC CASSPGSRQGAAQYF
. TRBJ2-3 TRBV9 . TGTGCCAGCAGCCCAAGGCTAGATTGGGGCACAGATACGCAGTATTTT CASSPRLDWGTDTQYF